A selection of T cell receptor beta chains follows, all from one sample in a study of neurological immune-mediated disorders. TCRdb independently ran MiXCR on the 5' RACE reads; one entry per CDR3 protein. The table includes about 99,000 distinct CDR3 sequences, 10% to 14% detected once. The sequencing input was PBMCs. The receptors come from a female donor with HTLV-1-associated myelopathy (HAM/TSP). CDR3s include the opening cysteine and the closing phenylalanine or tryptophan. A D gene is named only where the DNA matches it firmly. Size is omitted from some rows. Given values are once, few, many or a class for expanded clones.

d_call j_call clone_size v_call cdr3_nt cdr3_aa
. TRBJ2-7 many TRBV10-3 TGTGCCATCAATGGGGGGTCCTCCTACGAGCAGTACTTC CAINGGSSYEQYF
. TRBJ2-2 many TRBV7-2 TGTGCCAGCAGCTTACGACAGTTCCCCGGGGAGCTGTTTTTT CASSLRQFPGELFF
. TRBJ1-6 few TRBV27 TGTGCCAGCAGTTTGGAACAAAAAAATTCACCCCTCCACTTT CASSLEQKNSPLHF
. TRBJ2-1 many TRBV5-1 TGCGCCAGCAGGACGGAGGGAGGCCACAATGAGCAGTTCTTC CASRTEGGHNEQFF
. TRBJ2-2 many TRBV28 TGTGCCAGCAACGGGGTGAACACCGGGGAGCTGTTTTTT CASNGVNTGELFF
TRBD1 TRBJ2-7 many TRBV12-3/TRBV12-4 TGTGCCAGCAGCCCGACAGGGATAACCTACGAGCAGTACTTC CASSPTGITYEQYF
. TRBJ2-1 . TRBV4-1 TGCGCCAGCAGCCGCGCCGATCAGAACAGTGAGCAGTTCTTC CASSRADQNSEQFF
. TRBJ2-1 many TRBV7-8 TGTGCCAGCAGCGATAGTTACAGGGTCGGTGTTAATGAGCAGTTCTTC CASSDSYRVGVNEQFF
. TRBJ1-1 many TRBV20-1 TGCAGTGCTCACCGGGACTTCACTGAAGCTTTCTTT CSAHRDFTEAFF
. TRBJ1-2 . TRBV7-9 TGTGCCAGCAGCCCTTCAGTAATACCTGGCTACACCTTC CASSPSVIPGYTF
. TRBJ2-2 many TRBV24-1 TGTGCCACCAGTGATTCAACAGGGCTGTGGGAGCTGTTTTTT CATSDSTGLWELFF
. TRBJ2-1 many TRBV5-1 TGCGCCAGCAGCTCCAGGGGTCATGAGCAGTTCTTC CASSSRGHEQFF
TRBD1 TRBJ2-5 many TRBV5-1 TGTGCCAGCAGTCTCGGGACAGTCCAAGAGACCCAGTACTTC CASSLGTVQETQYF
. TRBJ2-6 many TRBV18 TGTGCCAGCTCACCTATACAGCGGCCCTCTGGGGCCAACGTCCTGACTTTC CASSPIQRPSGANVLTF
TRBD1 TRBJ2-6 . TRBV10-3 TGTGCCACCTCGTTTGGACAGGGAAAAACTGGGGCCAACGTCCTGACTTTC CATSFGQGKTGANVLTF
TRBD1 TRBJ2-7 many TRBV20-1 TGCAGTGCTAGAGTTTTTACCGGGACAGGAATCTACGAGCAGTACTTC CSARVFTGTGIYEQYF
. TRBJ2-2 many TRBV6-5 TGTGCCAGCAGTACGGCAAGCGGCACCGGGGAGCTGTTTTTT CASSTASGTGELFF
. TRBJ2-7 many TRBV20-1 TGCAGTGCACTCGGGTTTGAGGGGGCGGGGGAGCAGTACTTC CSALGFEGAGEQYF
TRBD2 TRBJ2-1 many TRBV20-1 TGCAGTGCTCGACCAACTAGCGGGGGAATCCGCCGAATCCATGAGCAGTTCTTC CSARPTSGGIRRIHEQFF
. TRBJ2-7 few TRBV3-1 TGTGCCAGCAGCCAAGACGAACACTACGAGCAGTACTTC CASSQDEHYEQYF
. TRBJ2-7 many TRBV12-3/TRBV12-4 TGTGCCAGCAGTTTCACCCCTAGGGAGCAGTACTTC CASSFTPREQYF
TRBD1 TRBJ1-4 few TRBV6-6 TGTGCCAGCAGTTACACCCGACAGGGTTCTAATGAAAAACTGTTTTTT CASSYTRQGSNEKLFF
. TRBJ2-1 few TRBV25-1 TGTGCCAGCATCGGACAGAGGAATGAGCAGTTCTTC CASIGQRNEQFF
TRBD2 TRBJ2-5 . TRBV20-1 TGCAGTGCACAGACCGGGACTAGGAGAAAGACCCAGTACTTC CSAQTGTRRKTQYF
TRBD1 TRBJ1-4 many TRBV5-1 TGCGCCAGCAGCTTTATGGGTACAGGGGCCTCCTCAACTAATGAAAAACTGTTTTTT CASSFMGTGASSTNEKLFF
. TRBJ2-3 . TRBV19 TGTGCCAGTAGTATTAACGCGGAGATGATCGCAGATACGCAGTATTTT CASSINAEMIADTQYF
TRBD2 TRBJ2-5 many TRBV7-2 TGTGCCAGCAGCGCAACTAGCGGGGGCGGCGAGACCCAGTACTTC CASSATSGGGETQYF
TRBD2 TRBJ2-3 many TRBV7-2 TGTGCCAGCAGCCGAACTAGCGGGGGGTCCGGCACAGATACGCAGTATTTT CASSRTSGGSGTDTQYF
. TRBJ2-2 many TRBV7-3 TGTGCCAGCAGCCCGCCCCCGGGACCCAAAGTGGAGCTGTTTTTT CASSPPPGPKVELFF
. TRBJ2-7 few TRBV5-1 TGCGCCAGCAGCTTGGGGATGCAGGCGGGCCGTTCCTACGAGCAGTACTTC CASSLGMQAGRSYEQYF
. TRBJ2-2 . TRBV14 TGTGCCAGCAGCCGGTTCCTGGGCGGTGAGAACACCGGGGAGCTGTTTTTT CASSRFLGGENTGELFF
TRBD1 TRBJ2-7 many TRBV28 TGTGCCAGCAGTTTAGACAGGGGTCACTCCTACGAGCAGTACTTC CASSLDRGHSYEQYF
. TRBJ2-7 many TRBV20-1 TGCAGTGCTGGGGGCTTTTCGGCGGGACACGGCTACGAGCAGTACTTC CSAGGFSAGHGYEQYF